This TCR beta chain was identified during a study of early T cells in non-severe SARS-CoV-2 infection. Background on the study: Sequenced material consisted of bulk RNA (from unsorted whole blood), and chains were unpaired. Study-wide results and caveats: There was a bias toward anti-spike CD8 responses in VDJdb matching, which missed private and CD4 specificities.

In germline, CDR1 is MNHEY, CDR2 SVGEGT. Trimming shortened V by 8 bases and J by 1 base, and 12 bases separated the two germline ends. There are 14 residues in the CDR3. Individual cDNA molecules were tagged with unique molecular identifiers, the study reported. TCRdb reprocessed the 5' RACE reads with MiXCR, giving one entry per CDR3 protein. The sample records some 56,000 distinct CDR3 sequences, more than 9% being singletons. Regarding this clonotype: Its target is unknown.

Sample: whole blood. This sequence joins TRBV6-2 or TRBV6-3 and TRBJ1-5; D perhaps matches TRBD1 (5 bases). This TCR derives from an adult who was a healthcare worker with PCR-confirmed SARS-CoV-2 infection or an uninfected control (not recorded which). CDR3 protein: CASRWEGSNQPQHF. The CDR3 coding sequence is TGTGCCAGCCGGTGGGAGGGGAGCAATCAGCCCCAGCATTTT.